This record covers a single T cell receptor beta chain. Antigen specificity is unknown. The data were obtained in a study of shared clonotypes between healthy human individuals. Whole-study context: Three plates each covered CD4 naive and memory; CD8 naive two, CD8 memory one. Study-level results: Lower generation probabilities were found for non-shared clonotypes than for those shared by all four donors.

Approximately 210 ng DNA, 25,000 to 35,000 T cell genomes, went into each sorted-subset replicate PCR. In the original analysis: Filtering differed since immunoSEQ provided only junctions, with no quality scores. Method: immunoSEQ multiplex PCR; TCRdb's copy keeps in-frame clones and lacks some. V and J calls and clone size are those listed in that table; D and trimming were worked out from the DNA. This table holds under 1,900,000 clones, just under 99% found once. Germline CDR1 is MNHEY and CDR2 is SMNVEV (reference sequence). Trimming cost V 6 bases and J 3 bases, with 15 bases left between them. CDR3 length equals 15 residues.

Sample: naive CD4+ T cells sorted from blood. Subset described: CD45RA+ positively selected. The chain employs TRBV27 and TRBJ2-1; D not certain. The sequence derives from a young man in good health. The CDR3 region has the DNA TGTGCCAGCAGCCCAGACCCCACCCGCTACAATGAGCAGTTCTTC. It encodes CASSPDPTRYNEQFF.